One sample yielded the 5 T cell receptor beta chains listed below, sequenced in a study of vaccination effects on CD4 cells after COVID-19. The table came from immunoSEQ multiplex PCR; TCRdb's copy has only in-frame clones and leaves some out. This sample has roughly 50,000 clones, with more than 75% found just once. Antigens of these TCRs are unknown. ViraFEST expansion of antigen-specific CD4+ T cells with viral peptide pools preceded sequencing. Following 10 days of culture, CD4+ T cells were isolated. Each vaccine recipient was nucleocapsid antibody negative and had no prior SARS-CoV-2 infection. The sample here was CD4+ T cells from PBMCs cultured with HCoV-OC43 spike peptides, taken before COVID-19 vaccination. Subset here: HCoV-OC43 spike overlapping peptide pool stimulation. All receptors come from a human donor who received a COVID-19 vaccine.

The chain couples TRBV6-2 or TRBV6-3 to TRBJ2-5; D gene ambiguous. CDR1 MNHEY and CDR2 SVGEGT come from the germline V gene. The CDR3 is made up of 16 amino acids. Trimming shortened V by 0 bases and J by 5 bases, and 16 bases separated the two germline ends. The CDR3 DNA follows: TGTGCCAGCAGTTACTCGAATTGGCCTACGTCGGAGACCCAGTACTTC. It specifies CASSYSNWPTSETQYF.

The CDR3 protein is CAWSIGAGRNNQPQHF. DNA of the CDR3: TGTGCCTGGAGTATCGGCGCGGGTAGGAACAATCAGCCCCAGCATTTT. The V call is TRBV30, the J call TRBJ1-5; D remains ambiguous. In germline, CDR1 is GTSNPN, CDR2 SVGIG (reference sequence). The CDR3 loop spans 16 amino acids. The V end was cut by 2 bases, the J end by 3 bases, with 17 bases between. The whole variable domain, remainder taken from reference TRBV30 and TRBJ1-5, is SQTIHQWPATLVQPVGSPLSLECTVEGTSNPNLYWYRQAAGRGLQLLFYSVGIGQISSEVPQNLSASRPQDRQFILSSKKLLLSDSGFYLCAWSIGAGRNNQPQHFGDGTRLSIL.

This chain links TRBV4-3 with TRBJ1-2; TRBD1 agrees at 8 bases. Germline V gene sequence: CDR1 LGHNA, CDR2 YSLEER. J was trimmed by 5 bases and V by 0 bases; bases with no gene match: 5. The CDR3 is 15 amino acids. For the CDR3, the DNA is TGCGCCAGCAGCCAAGATCCCCGGACAGGGTATGGCTACACCTTC. Translation gives CASSQDPRTGYGYTF.

The chain combines TRBV7-3 with TRBJ2-2, with D possibly TRBD1 on 6 matching bases. From germline, CDR1 is SGHTA and CDR2 FQGTGA. Trimming took 2 bases from V and 6 from J, leaving 13 bases between them. The CDR3 extends over 15 amino acids. The CDR3 loop reads CASSLLVGAPGELFF. Here the CDR3 DNA reads TGTGCCAGCAGCTTATTAGTGGGGGCGCCCGGGGAGCTGTTTTTT. Supplemented by reference TRBV7-3 and TRBJ2-2, the full variable domain reads GAGVSQTPSNKVTEKGKYVELRCDPISGHTALYWYRQSLGQGPEFLIYFQGTGAADDSGLPNDRFFAVRPEGSVSTLKIQRTERGDSAVYLCASSLLVGAPGELFFGEGSRLTVL.

This chain connects TRBV28 to TRBJ2-1; no reliable D call. Trimming stripped 6 bases from V and 6 bases from J, with 18 bases between. This CDR3 has 15 residues. The germline CDR1 and CDR2 sequences are MDHEN and SYDVKM. As DNA, the CDR3 is TGTGCCAGCAGACCTACACCACCTAGGGCCAATGAGCAGTTCTTC. Protein sequence: CASRPTPPRANEQFF. Complete variable domain (other parts from reference TRBV28 and TRBJ2-1): DVKVTQSSRYLVKRTGEKVFLECVQDMDHENMFWYRQDPGLGLRLIYFSYDVKMKEKGDIPEGYSVSREKKERFSLILESASTNQTSMYLCASRPTPPRANEQFFGPGTRLTVL.